A selection of T cell receptor beta chains follows, all from one sample in a study of early T cells in non-severe SARS-CoV-2 infection. Each CDR3 protein is one row after TCRdb ran MiXCR on the 5' RACE reads. The table has about 81,000 distinct CDR3 sequences, about 6% seen once. Sequenced: whole blood. The receptors stem from an adult who was a healthcare worker with PCR-confirmed SARS-CoV-2 infection or an uninfected control (not recorded which). Both conserved end residues are part of each CDR3. Each record gives: D gene, clone size, J gene, V gene, CDR3 DNA, CDR3 protein. The D gene is left open where the match is weak. For some rows the clone size is stated as once, few or many, or as a class when expanded; others skip it.

>-|-|TRBJ2-7|TRBV6-2/TRBV6-3
TGTGCCAGCAGAAAGGGACGGGCCACCCACTTAGAGGAGCAGTACTTC
CASRKGRATHLEEQYF
>TRBD1|few|TRBJ2-7|TRBV7-9
TGTGCCAGCAGCTCCCCGACAGGGGGCTTTGAGCAGTACTTC
CASSSPTGGFEQYF
>-|few|TRBJ1-5|TRBV6-6
TGTGCCAGCAGTTACACAGGGAATAACAATCAGCCCCAGCATTTT
CASSYTGNNNQPQHF
>-|many|TRBJ2-7|TRBV21-1
TGTGCCAGCAGCGTCCGTCTCGATGTAGACAGGGCAGACTCCTACGAGCAGTACTTC
CASSVRLDVDRADSYEQYF
>-|few|TRBJ1-3|TRBV2
TGTGCCAGCAGTTATCTGCGCCCCTCTGGAAACACCATATATTTT
CASSYLRPSGNTIYF
>TRBD2|many|TRBJ2-7|TRBV5-1
TGCGCCAGCAGCCTGTCTAGCGGGAAGTACGAGCAGTACTTC
CASSLSSGKYEQYF
>-|few|TRBJ1-5|TRBV7-9
TGTGCCAGCAGCGACGGGACCTCGGGGCAGCCCCAGCATTTT
CASSDGTSGQPQHF
>-|many|TRBJ2-4|TRBV7-9
TGTGCCAGCAGCTTTCCCTCAAACCTAGCCAAAAACATTCAGTACTTC
CASSFPSNLAKNIQYF
>TRBD1|-|TRBJ2-3|TRBV5-5
TGTGCCAGCAGACCCGGACAGGGGGCGTTCGATACGCAGTATTTT
CASRPGQGAFDTQYF
>TRBD1|-|TRBJ1-1|TRBV20-1
TGCAGTGCTAGAACGGACAGGGGGCCTTTCTTT
CSARTDRGPFF
>-|-|TRBJ2-7|TRBV12-3/TRBV12-4
TGTGCCAGCAGTTTAGGACACCGGGCCGAGCAGTACTTC
CASSLGHRAEQYF
>TRBD2|-|TRBJ2-2|TRBV6-5
TGTGCCAGCAGTAGGACTAGCGGATACACCGGGGAGCTGTTTTTT
CASSRTSGYTGELFF
>-|many|TRBJ1-4|TRBV7-6
TGTGCCAGCAGCTTAGAGGGGACGGAACTGTTTTTT
CASSLEGTELFF
>-|few|TRBJ1-1|TRBV6-5
TGTGCCAGCAGCTTTACAATGAACACTGAAGCTTTCTTT
CASSFTMNTEAFF